This T cell receptor (beta chain) is from a study of OX40 agonist ivuxolimab in advanced cancers. Study details: Each patient was given ivuxolimab into a vein every 2 weeks, at 0.01 to 10 mg/kg. Study conclusions and caveats: CD4+ and CD8+ T cells in blood underwent clonal expansion by week 6 at 0.1 to 3.0 mg/kg.

TCRdb's copy holds only in-frame clones and misses some; the assay was immunoSEQ multiplex PCR. This table has about 52,000 clones, over 70% appearing once. CDR3 length: 14 residues. Trimming at V came to 7 bases and at J to 6 bases, leaving 12 bases not matched to a gene. The V gene's germline CDR1 is SGHTA and CDR2 FQGNSA. This clone was detected only once. As yet, its antigen is unknown. This receptor was obtained from an adult with an advanced solid tumor such as melanoma, head and neck, liver or kidney cancer. The J gene is TRBJ2-7, the V gene TRBV7-2; 7 positions match TRBD2. The input for sequencing was CD4+ or CD8+ T cells sorted from blood, taken in a trial of the OX40 agonist ivuxolimab. CDR3 coding DNA: TGTGCCAGCACCCGGGGGGTTTTGGTAGGCGAGCAGTACTTC. It is translated as CASTRGVLVGEQYF. Full variable domain (missing parts from reference TRBV7-2 and TRBJ2-7): GAGVSQSPSNKVTEKGKDVELRCDPISGHTALYWYRQSLGQGLEFLIYFQGNSAPDKSGLPSDRFSAERTGGSVSTLTIQRTQQEDSAVYLCASTRGVLVGEQYFGPGTRLTVT.